Reported below is one T cell receptor beta chain. Its antigen is currently unknown. The data are from a study of T cell repertoires in cytomegalovirus infection. Overall study findings and caveats: The ex vivo response was dominated by HLA-C-restricted CMV-specific TCR beta clonotypes.

CDR1 is MNHEY and CDR2 is SVGEGT in the germline V gene. The CDR3 loop spans 15 amino acids. Trimming stripped 2 bases from V and 7 bases from J, with 18 bases between. TCRdb re-called the reads with MiXCR, one entry per CDR3 protein. The sample records approximately 630,000 distinct CDR3 sequences, around 24% being singletons. The receptor comes from a human donor in good health (CMV status not recorded). Some clones in this sample may be carry-over from other donors' samples. The sequenced sample was CD8+ T cells from PBMCs. V and J are TRBV6-2 or TRBV6-3 and TRBJ2-7, with TRBD1 as a possible D gene (6 bases). As DNA, the CDR3 is TGTGCCAGCAGTTACAACCGGGACATCCTTCGTGAGCAGTACGTC. Amino acids: CASSYNRDILREQYV.